These 16 T cell receptor beta chains were sequenced from one sample in a study of CD8+CD57+ T cells in acquired aplastic anemia. TCR beta VDJ and CDR3 profiling used genomic DNA as template. In TCRdb, the reads were re-called with MiXCR into one record per CDR3 protein. Among some 150,000 distinct CDR3 sequences listed, 41% were seen once. Material: sorted CD4+, CD8+, or CD8+CD57+ T cells (not recorded which) from PBMCs. The receptors come from a human donor in good health, serving as a control.

Comments on this clonotype: The junction does not match germline at one end; this may be a read error. This sequence joins TRBV2 and TRBJ1-4, with 8 positions matching TRBD1. In germline, CDR1 is SNHLY, CDR2 FYNNEI. The CDR3 is 14 residues long. The CDR3 DNA reads TGTGCCAGCAGTTTCCAGGGGGCGCGTGAAAAACTGTTTTTC. Translated, it gives CASSFQGAREKLFF.

Concerning this clonotype itself: An end of the junction differs from the germline gene, which may be a read error. The rearrangement links TRBV10-2 to TRBJ2-1, with 7 bases fitting TRBD1. This CDR3 is built from 15 residues. CDR1 and CDR2 (germline): WSHSY, SAAADI. The CDR3 sequence is CASSRGGLEGNEQFF. The CDR3 DNA follows: TGTGCCAGCAGCAGAGGGGGCCTAGAGGGCAATGAGCAGTTCTTC.

The table lists this clonotype with many counts. This sequence joins TRBV5-8 and TRBJ1-2; 8 positions match TRBD1. The CDR3 spans 12 residues. The trim removed 4 bases at V and 5 bases at J, leaving 1 base unmatched. CDR1 and CDR2 (germline): SGHTS, YDEGEE. The CDR3 sequence: CASSRQGYGYTF. The CDR3 DNA sequence: TGTGCCAGCAGCCGACAGGGGTATGGCTACACCTTC.

This clonotype was recorded a few times. The chain is built from TRBV6-1 and TRBJ1-1; no reliable D call. Germline loops: CDR1 MNHNS, CDR2 SASEGT. V was pared by 0 bases and J by 4 bases, with 6 bases between. This CDR3 has 13 residues. DNA for the CDR3: TGTGCCAGCAGTGAAGCGCCAAGCACTGAAGCTTTCTTT. Protein product: CASSEAPSTEAFF.

This clonotype was seen at least ten times. The genes are TRBV7-9 and TRBJ1-4, with D unclear. The CDR3 contains 15 residues. CDR1 is SEHNR, CDR2 FQNEAQ, per germline (reference sequence). Trimming pared 5 bases from V and 5 bases from J, leaving 15 bases between. CDR3: CASSLERAFNEKLFF. The CDR3 region has the DNA TGTGCCAGCAGCCTAGAACGGGCCTTCAATGAAAAACTGTTTTTT.

This clonotype was picked up many times. V is TRBV3-1 and J is TRBJ2-2; no definite D call. Trimming cost V 3 bases and J 5 bases, with 7 bases left between them. This CDR3 has 13 residues. CDR1 is LGHDT, CDR2 YNNKEL, per germline (reference sequence). The CDR3 DNA sequence: TGTGCCAGCAGCCATAATCCAACCGGGGAGCTGTTTTTT. It specifies CASSHNPTGELFF.

CDR3 coding DNA: TGTGCCAGTAGTATAGATGGTAATTCACCCCTCCACTTT. Amino acid sequence: CASSIDGNSPLHF. This rearrangement joins TRBV19 to TRBJ1-6, with D uncertain. V dropped 0 bases and J dropped 6 bases, with 3 bases sitting between them. The CDR3 sequence is 13 residues long. Germline values: CDR1 LNHDA, CDR2 SQIVND (reference sequence).

V usage is TRBV7-3 and J usage is TRBJ1-1; D uncertain. The V end was cut by 6 bases, the J end by 0 bases, with 8 bases between. Germline CDR1 is SGHTA and CDR2 is FQGTGA. The CDR3 has 13 amino acids. This chain's CDR3 is CASSTAMNTEAFF. In nucleotides, the CDR3 is TGTGCCAGCAGTACAGCCATGAACACTGAAGCTTTCTTT. Variable domain in full (rest from reference TRBV7-3 and TRBJ1-1): GAGVSQTPSNKVTEKGKYVELRCDPISGHTALYWYRQSLGQGPEFLIYFQGTGAADDSGLPNDRFFAVRPEGSVSTLKIQRTERGDSAVYLCASSTAMNTEAFFGQGTRLTVV.

This clonotype was counted a single time. A much larger clone lies one base from this, so it may be a read error. The chain uses TRBV9 and TRBJ2-5; 11 bases line up with TRBD2. This CDR3 is built from 16 residues. The J segment lost 5 bases and the V segment lost 4 bases, leaving 10 bases of the junction unmatched. CDR1 is SGDLS and CDR2 is YYNGEE in the germline V gene. The chain's CDR3 is CASSPISGGAYETQYF. In DNA form, the CDR3 reads TGTGCCAGCAGCCCTATTAGCGGGGGGGCCTATGAGACCCAGTACTTC.

This chain connects TRBV6-2 or TRBV6-3 to TRBJ2-7; D gene unclear. Trimming took off 2 bases at V and 0 bases at J, with 8 bases between the two ends. The CDR3 extends over 14 amino acids. CDR1 MNHEY and CDR2 SVGEGT come from the germline V gene. The CDR3: CASSYGFLSYEQYF. The CDR3 nucleotides are TGTGCCAGCAGTTACGGGTTCCTCTCCTACGAGCAGTACTTC.

This clonotype was detected once. V and J are TRBV19 and TRBJ1-2; D gene ambiguous. V was clipped by 8 bases and J by 9 bases, with 16 bases between them. The CDR3 contains 12 residues. Germline V gene data show CDR1 as LNHDA and CDR2 as SQIVND (reference sequence). The DNA for the CDR3 is TGTGCCAGTCTGAGTAACCGGGGTAGCTACACCTTC. Translated, it gives CASLSNRGSYTF.

This chain joins TRBV4-1 and TRBJ1-1; TRBD1 is a possible D gene (5 bases). This CDR3 comprises 14 residues. The germline V and J ends were trimmed by 1 base and 0 bases, with 6 bases remaining between them. The germline V gene has CDR1 MGHRA and CDR2 YSYEKL. The CDR3 DNA follows: TGCGCCAGCAGCCAAGGACAGTTGAACACTGAAGCTTTCTTT. It is translated as CASSQGQLNTEAFF.

This clonotype was recorded at least ten times. The chain has TRBV25-1 and TRBJ2-5, with D possibly being TRBD1 (5 bases). The CDR3 runs to 14 residues. Germline V CDR1 and CDR2: MGHDK, SYGVNS. V was trimmed by 3 bases and J by 2 bases, leaving 10 bases between them. The DNA for the CDR3 is TGTGCCAGCAGTGACACCAGGGTACAAGAGACCCAGTACTTC. The encoded protein is CASSDTRVQETQYF. Variable domain in full (rest from reference TRBV25-1 and TRBJ2-5): EADIYQTPRYLVIGTGKKITLECSQTMGHDKMYWYQQDPGMELHLIHYSYGVNSTEKGDLSSESTVSRIRTEHFPLTLESARPSHTSQYLCASSDTRVQETQYFGPGTRLLVL.

Only a few counts were recorded for this clonotype. The genes are TRBV6-1 and TRBJ1-3; D may be TRBD1 (6 bases). This CDR3 contains 17 residues. V lost 6 bases to trimming and J lost 0 bases, with 18 bases between them. Per germline, CDR1 MNHNS and CDR2 SASEGT. The CDR3 DNA reads as TGTGCCAGCAGGAGGATACAGGGATCCAGCTCTGGAAACACCATATATTTT. Translated, it gives CASRRIQGSSSGNTIYF.

This clonotype was recorded only once. The chain joins TRBV29-1 to TRBJ2-1; D remains ambiguous. Trimming took off 3 bases at V and 5 bases at J, with 5 bases between the two ends. The CDR3 has 11 residues. Germline V gene sequence: CDR1 SQVTM, CDR2 ANQGSEA. CDR3 amino acids: CSVEMDNEQFF. Here the CDR3 DNA reads TGCAGCGTTGAGATGGACAATGAGCAGTTCTTC.

This chain joins TRBV20-1 and TRBJ2-1; TRBD2 matches at 8 bases. V was pared by 1 base and J by 4 bases, with 9 bases of the junction left unmatched. The CDR3 spans 16 residues. CDR1 and CDR2 from the germline V gene are DFQATT and SNEGSKA (reference sequence). CDR3 amino acids: CSARALGSGSYNEQFF. In DNA form, the CDR3 reads TGCAGTGCTAGAGCCCTAGGGAGCGGGAGTTACAATGAGCAGTTCTTC.